This passage covers 9 T cell receptor beta chains from one sample sequenced in a study of T cell changes during pregnancy in multiple sclerosis. Clones were sequenced by immunoSEQ multiplex PCR, and TCRdb holds only the in-frame ones, with some missing. The sample records some 41,000 clones, around nine tenths being singletons. The source material was CD8+ T cells from peripheral blood mononuclear cells, sampled in the first trimester of pregnancy. The receptors originated from a female donor with multiple sclerosis, enrolled in a pregnancy study.

This sequence joins TRBV4-1 and TRBJ2-2; TRBD2 matches 10 bases. Germline trimming cut 0 bases from V and 4 bases from J; bases unmatched to any gene: 5. Looked up from germline, CDR1 is MGHRA and CDR2 is YSYEKL. The CDR3 consists of 17 residues. The CDR3 spells CASSQEAIAGGTGELFF. In nucleotides, the CDR3 is TGCGCCAGCAGCCAAGAGGCGATAGCGGGGGGCACCGGGGAGCTGTTTTTT.

In this sample, this clone turned up once. This rearrangement joins TRBV7-9 to TRBJ2-3, with TRBD2 matching over 7 bases. The V gene's germline CDR1 is SEHNR and CDR2 FQNEAQ (reference sequence). J gave up 3 bases and V 5 bases, and 5 bases lay outside the gene matches. This CDR3 is built from 14 residues. CDR3 in DNA: TGTGCCAGCAGCCCACTAGCGAGGACAGATACGCAGTATTTT. Its translation: CASSPLARTDTQYF.

The DNA of the CDR3 is TGTGCCAGCAAGGTGAGCGTTTACACTGAAGCTTTCTTT. This encodes CASKVSVYTEAFF. The rearrangement links TRBV27 to TRBJ1-1; D unresolved. The V and J ends lost 7 bases and 3 bases respectively, with 12 bases between them. The CDR3 is 13 residues long. Germline V gene lookup returns CDR1 MNHEY and CDR2 SMNVEV (reference sequence).

Points on this clone: Other DNA sequences in this sample translate to the same CDR3. The V gene is TRBV5-5, the J gene TRBJ2-7; TRBD1 might be the D (7 bases). The CDR3 totals 15 residues. The V gene lost 0 bases and the J gene lost 3 bases, with 13 bases spanning the gap. Germline V lookup: CDR1 SGHKS, CDR2 YYEKEE (reference sequence). The CDR3 sequence is CASSLVPGGSYEQYF. The CDR3 DNA reads as TGTGCCAGCAGCTTGGTTCCAGGGGGGAGCTACGAGCAGTACTTC. The whole variable domain, remainder taken from reference TRBV5-5 and TRBJ2-7, is DAGVTQSPTHLIKTRGQQVTLRCSPISGHKSVSWYQQVLGQGPQFIFQYYEKEERGRGNFPDRFSARQFPNYSSELNVNALLLGDSALYLCASSLVPGGSYEQYFGPGTRLTVT.

V usage is TRBV7-8 and J usage is TRBJ2-7; D is unresolved. The germline V gene encodes CDR1 SGHVS and CDR2 FQNEAQ. This CDR3 region has 14 residues. Trimming shortened V by 1 base and J by 3 bases, and 10 bases separated the two germline ends. For the CDR3, the DNA is TGTGCCAGCAGCTTAGAGAGCGTCGGCTACGAGCAGTACTTC. Translating it yields CASSLESVGYEQYF.

This clone was counted once. The chain employs TRBV7-3 and TRBJ2-7; 8 positions agree with TRBD2. The CDR3 consists of 15 residues. Germline-derived CDR1 and CDR2 are SGHTA and FQGTGA. The trim removed 5 bases at V and 2 bases at J, leaving 8 bases unmatched. The CDR3 coding sequence is TGTGCCAGCAGCCTCGCTGGGCGGGGGGCCTACGAGCAGTACTTC. It is translated as CASSLAGRGAYEQYF.

The rearrangement uses TRBV5-5 and TRBJ1-1, with unresolved D. CDR3 size: 13 residues. Germline V CDR1 and CDR2: SGHKS, YYEKEE (reference sequence). V lost 2 bases to trimming and J lost 4 bases, with 9 bases between them. In DNA, the CDR3 is TGTGCCAGCAGCTTCCTGGGGAGCACTGAAGCTTTCTTT. Translation: CASSFLGSTEAFF. Variable domain in full (rest from reference TRBV5-5 and TRBJ1-1): DAGVTQSPTHLIKTRGQQVTLRCSPISGHKSVSWYQQVLGQGPQFIFQYYEKEERGRGNFPDRFSARQFPNYSSELNVNALLLGDSALYLCASSFLGSTEAFFGQGTRLTVV.

The chain uses TRBV19 and TRBJ1-1; D is uncertain. CDR3 length: 19 residues. Trimming took off 3 bases at V and 4 bases at J, with 27 bases between the two ends. Germline CDR1 and CDR2: LNHDA and SQIVND (reference sequence). This chain's CDR3 is CASSISRSSSQTGFTEAFF. The CDR3 DNA follows: TGTGCCAGTAGTATCTCGCGGTCTTCTAGTCAAACTGGGTTCACTGAAGCTTTCTTT.

The chain combines TRBV19 with TRBJ2-5; 14 bases line up with TRBD2. J gave up 1 base and V 4 bases, and 5 bases lay outside the gene matches. Germline-derived CDR1 and CDR2 are LNHDA and SQIVND (reference sequence). The CDR3 totals 17 residues. CDR3 coding DNA: TGTGCCAGTAGTAAAAGACTAGCGGGGGGGCGCCAAGAGACCCAGTACTTC. Translated, it gives CASSKRLAGGRQETQYF.